Listed below are T cell receptor beta chains from one sample, sequenced in a study of T cell changes during pregnancy in multiple sclerosis. Measured with immunoSEQ multiplex PCR; TCRdb has only the in-frame clones, and not every one. The data show about 33,000 clones, with 91% seen just once and around 3% held by the top ten. The sequences come from CD4+ T cells from peripheral blood mononuclear cells, collected in the third trimester of pregnancy. The origin of the receptors is a female donor in good health, enrolled as a control in a pregnancy study. CDR3s include the opening cysteine and the closing phenylalanine or tryptophan. D genes are given only for firm matches. Not every row has a clone size; where given, it reads once, few, many or a size class.

TRBD2,NA,TRBV11-2,18,TRBJ2-1,TGTGCCAGCAGCAGATTTCCGGGACTAGCGGGGGTTCACAATGAGCAGTTCTTC,CASSRFPGLAGVHNEQFF
TRBD1,NA,TRBV28,15,TRBJ1-2,TGTGCCAGCAGGACAGGGGGCGGTGGGCTATATGGCTACACCTTC,CASRTGGGGLYGYTF
NA,NA,TRBV11-3,16,TRBJ1-5,TGTGCCAGCAGCTTAGATCTTGAGATGTCAGGACAGCCCCAGCATTTT,CASSLDLEMSGQPQHF
NA,once,TRBV30,12,TRBJ2-3,TGTGCCTGGAGTCCCCTGACAGATACGCAGTATTTT,CAWSPLTDTQYF
TRBD2,NA,TRBV15,13,TRBJ2-1,TGTGCCATTTCACTAGCGGGGGGCGATGAGCAGTTCTTC,CAISLAGGDEQFF
TRBD1,NA,TRBV5-1,15,TRBJ2-2,TGCGCCAGCCCACAGGGGCCACTGAACACCGGGGAGCTGTTTTTT,CASPQGPLNTGELFF
NA,NA,TRBV28,14,TRBJ1-2,TGTGCCAGCAAAACAGGGAGGGCACCATATGGCTACACCTTC,CASKTGRAPYGYTF
NA,few,TRBV2,10,TRBJ1-1,TGTGCCAGCAGTGAACTAGAAGCTTTCTTT,CASSELEAFF
NA,NA,TRBV28,12,TRBJ1-4,TGTGCCAGCAGTTCTTTCTCGGGTCGAAGTGAATTT,CASSSFSGRSEF
TRBD1,NA,TRBV5-5,15,TRBJ1-1,TGTGCCAGCAGCTTTACGTCAGGGGGCGGCACTGAAGCTTTCTTT,CASSFTSGGGTEAFF
TRBD1,NA,TRBV27,16,TRBJ2-7,TGTGCCAGCAGGATCTCGGGAGGACAGGGGAACTACGAGCAGTACTTC,CASRISGGQGNYEQYF
NA,NA,TRBV6-1,14,TRBJ2-3,TGTGCCAGCAGTGAGTCCAGGGGTCCAGATACGCAGTATTTT,CASSESRGPDTQYF
NA,NA,TRBV28,13,TRBJ2-7,TGTGCCAGCAGGCAACGACTATCCTACGAGCAGTACTTC,CASRQRLSYEQYF
NA,NA,TRBV18,15,TRBJ1-5,TGTGCCAGCTCACCAAGGGAGGGGGGGAAAAAACCCCAGCATTTT,CASSPREGGKKPQHF
NA,few,TRBV9,13,TRBJ2-3,TGTGCCAGCAGCTTTGACTTGACAGATACGCAGTATTTT,CASSFDLTDTQYF
NA,NA,TRBV6-5,12,TRBJ2-1,TGTGCCACCATACACACGGCAGGGAAGCAGTTCTTC,CATIHTAGKQFF
NA,NA,TRBV5-4,17,TRBJ2-2,TGTGCCAGCAGCTCGAGCCCGTTTACTTCGAACACCGGGGAGCTGTTTTTT,CASSSSPFTSNTGELFF
TRBD2,few,TRBV11-3,12,TRBJ2-1,TGTGCCAGCAGCGCAGCGGGGAATGAGCAGTTCTTC,CASSAAGNEQFF
NA,NA,TRBV7-9,16,TRBJ2-2,TGTGCCAGCAGCTTCAGGACAGCTTCGAACACCGGGGAGCTGTTTTTT,CASSFRTASNTGELFF
TRBD1,NA,TRBV7-2,14,TRBJ2-1,TGTGCCAGCAGCAAAAGACAGGGCTACAATGAGCAGTTCTTC,CASSKRQGYNEQFF
TRBD1,NA,TRBV18,15,TRBJ1-4,TGTGCCAGCTCACCAAGGACAGGAGGGACTGAAAAACTGTTTTTT,CASSPRTGGTEKLFF
TRBD2,NA,TRBV5-4,17,TRBJ2-1,TGTGCCAGCAGCCCGGGCAAGACTAGCGGGGGTGACAATGAGCAGTTCTTC,CASSPGKTSGGDNEQFF
TRBD1,NA,TRBV7-2,14,TRBJ1-1,TGTGCCAGCAGCCGTGCCGGGACAGAGCCCAGAGCTTTCTTT,CASSRAGTEPRAFF
TRBD1,NA,TRBV15,13,TRBJ1-1,TGTGCCACCAGCAGGCAGGGGGCTTCTGAAGCTTTCTTT,CATSRQGASEAFF
NA,NA,TRBV2,13,TRBJ2-3,TGTGCCAGCAATAGGGGGAACACAGATACGCAGTATTTT,CASNRGNTDTQYF
NA,NA,TRBV4-1,13,TRBJ2-4,TGCGCCAGCAGCCAGGCGGGACGAGGCATTCAGTACTTC,CASSQAGRGIQYF
TRBD1,once,TRBV5-1,16,TRBJ2-2,TGCGCCAGCAGGGGGACAGGGGGCGAGAGAACCGGGGAGCTGTTTTTT,CASRGTGGERTGELFF
TRBD1,NA,TRBV15,16,TRBJ1-4,TGTGCCACCAGCACCTATGACCCGGGACAGAATGAAAAACTGTTTTTT,CATSTYDPGQNEKLFF
TRBD2,NA,TRBV4-2,17,TRBJ2-3,TGTGCCAGCAGCCCCGGGACTAGCGGGGGGTACACAGATACGCAGTATTTT,CASSPGTSGGYTDTQYF
TRBD1,NA,TRBV4-1,16,TRBJ2-2,TGCGCCAGCAGCCCTCTGGGACAGGTATCGTCCGGGGAGCTGTTTTTT,CASSPLGQVSSGELFF
TRBD1,NA,TRBV19,16,TRBJ1-4,TGTGCCAGTAGTATCCGGACAGGGTCTCTGGAAGAAAAACTGTTTTTT,CASSIRTGSLEEKLFF
TRBD2,NA,TRBV7-9,15,TRBJ2-3,TGTGCCAGCAGCTTTGAGGCGGGAGAAGCAGATACGCAGTATTTT,CASSFEAGEADTQYF
NA,NA,TRBV19,17,TRBJ1-4,TGTGCCAGTAGTATAGGACCTATTCGGGGTTCTAATGAAAAACTGTTTTTT,CASSIGPIRGSNEKLFF
TRBD2,NA,TRBV2,15,TRBJ2-7,TGTGCCAGCAGCTCCATAGCGGGAGAGGGCTACGAGCAGTACTTC,CASSSIAGEGYEQYF
TRBD1,NA,TRBV11-2,15,TRBJ2-2,TGTGCCAGCAGCAGCTACAGGGGGAACACCGGGGAGCTGTTTTTT,CASSSYRGNTGELFF
NA,NA,TRBV11-3,16,TRBJ2-2,TGTGCCAGCAGCTTCCCTCCAGGGCCAGACACCGGGGAGCTGTTTTTT,CASSFPPGPDTGELFF
TRBD1,NA,TRBV7-2,13,TRBJ2-7,TGTGCCAGCAGCGTCGGGACAGGGAACGAGCAGTACTTC,CASSVGTGNEQYF
NA,NA,TRBV20-1,11,TRBJ2-5,TGCAGTGACAGTAACCAAGAGACCCAGTACTTC,CSDSNQETQYF
TRBD2,NA,TRBV11-2,14,TRBJ2-3,TGTGCCAGCAGCTTCGCTAGCGGGATTGATACGCAGTATTTT,CASSFASGIDTQYF
TRBD1,once,TRBV28,13,TRBJ1-1,TGTGCCAGCAGGGGACAGGGAGTCCCTGAAGCTTTCTTT,CASRGQGVPEAFF
TRBD2,NA,TRBV7-2,17,TRBJ2-1,TGTGCCAGCAGCATTCCCGGGAGGGCTAGCGGTGGGAATGAGCAGTTCTTC,CASSIPGRASGGNEQFF